This T cell receptor beta chain was identified during a study of cytomegalovirus exposure and HLA in healthy donors. General study results and limits: The finding came from a later analysis; first-cohort TCR clusters tended to co-occur in the roughly 110 validation repertoires. Around 160 TCR beta chains were listed as cytomegalovirus-associated. Many donors carried some public TCRs, although rarity characterized most TCR sequences.

The assay was immunoSEQ multiplex PCR, and TCRdb's table has in-frame clones only and misses some. The sample holds about 260,000 clones; about 92% are singletons and the top ten take approximately 3%. Details on this clone: The antigen is unknown.

Germline-derived CDR1 and CDR2 are MGHDK and SYGVNS. CDR3 length: 15 amino acids. The trim removed 1 base at V and 7 bases at J, leaving 5 bases unmatched. This sequence was found in a woman between 25 and 40 years old in good health and CMV-seronegative. J is TRBJ2-1 and V is TRBV25-1; 9 nucleotides match TRBD2. Sequencing was carried out using PBMCs. CDR3 residues: CASSEWVSGRNEQFF. DNA for the CDR3: TGTGCCAGCAGTGAATGGGTTAGCGGGAGAAATGAGCAGTTCTTC.